This TCR beta chain stems from a study of T cell changes during pregnancy in multiple sclerosis. Per germline, CDR1 MGHRA and CDR2 YSYEKL. Germline trimming cut 3 bases from V and 0 bases from J; bases unmatched to any gene: 9. This CDR3 contains 18 residues. Method: immunoSEQ multiplex PCR; TCRdb's copy keeps in-frame clones and lacks some. The sample has about 50,000 clones, more than 90% seen once. The V gene is TRBV4-1, the J gene TRBJ2-1; 9 bases agree with TRBD2. This clonotype originated in a female donor with multiple sclerosis, enrolled in a pregnancy study. The specimen was CD4+ T cells from peripheral blood mononuclear cells, collected before pregnancy. This chain's CDR3 is CASSQEASGVSSYNEQFF. The CDR3, as DNA: TGCGCCAGCAGCCAGGAGGCTAGCGGGGTGAGCTCCTACAATGAGCAGTTCTTC.